This record covers a single TCR beta chain. Combining a sample-barcoded 5' primer with a J-beta primer mix, a second PCR ran for about 7 to 11 cycles. TCRdb reprocessed the 5' RACE reads with MiXCR, giving one entry per CDR3 protein. The table shows around 2 million distinct CDR3 sequences, with more than 35% occurring only once. The data originate from a study of blood T cells in healthy people across ages. What was sequenced was blood. This TCR was sampled from a human donor in good health.

This CDR3 reads CASSQEGTQPQHF. In DNA form, the CDR3 reads TGCGCCAGCAGCCAAGAGGGGACTCAGCCCCAGCATTTT. The V call is TRBV4-3, the J call TRBJ1-5; D is possibly TRBD1 (5 bases). Germline V lookup: CDR1 LGHNA, CDR2 YSLEER. The CDR3 consists of 13 residues. With 0 bases removed from V and 6 bases from J, the gap between germline ends came to 6 bases.